One and the same sample provided the 14 T cell receptor beta chains below, sequenced in a study of stem cell transplantation in POMP-related autoinflammatory disease. Sequencing used immunoSEQ multiplex PCR; TCRdb keeps in-frame clones, though not all of them. This table has approximately 65,000 clones, approximately 91% appearing once. Sequences were derived from CD4+ T cells from PBMCs, sampled after stem cell transplantation. The origin of the receptors is a human patient with POMP-related autoinflammation and immune dysregulation (PRAID). The graft donor may be the source of some T cells.

The chain recombines TRBV7-2 with TRBJ2-1; D ambiguous. V was trimmed by 2 bases and J by 4 bases, leaving 9 bases between them. Germline values: CDR1 SGHTA, CDR2 FQGNSA. The CDR3 sequence is 14 residues long. The CDR3 protein is CASSLPDWYNEQFF. The CDR3 coding sequence is TGTGCCAGCAGCTTACCCGACTGGTACAATGAGCAGTTCTTC.

V is TRBV6-6 and J is TRBJ1-1; D is perhaps TRBD1 (5 bases). Trimming removed 8 bases from V and 2 bases from J, with 9 bases in between. Germline V gene lookup returns CDR1 MNHNY and CDR2 SVGAGI (reference sequence). This CDR3 is 12 amino acids long. CDR3 amino acids: CASLRVNTEAFF. The CDR3 DNA sequence: TGTGCCAGCCTCAGGGTTAACACTGAAGCTTTCTTT.

The rearrangement joins TRBV28 to TRBJ1-6; D ambiguous. V shed 7 bases and J shed 10 bases, with 14 bases lying between them. Germline V lookup: CDR1 MDHEN, CDR2 SYDVKM. The CDR3 extends over 13 amino acids. The CDR3 DNA reads as TGTGCCAGCACCCCGGCGGAAGGGTCACCCCTCCACTTT. Translated: CASTPAEGSPLHF.

The gene calls are TRBV5-6 and TRBJ2-3; D is ambiguous. The CDR3 totals 14 residues. With 0 bases removed from V and 4 bases from J, the gap between germline ends came to 9 bases. Germline-derived CDR1 and CDR2 are SGHDT and YYEEEE. The CDR3 here is CASSLVGVADTQYF. The DNA for the CDR3 is TGTGCCAGCAGCTTGGTTGGGGTTGCAGATACGCAGTATTTT.

The gene calls are TRBV19 and TRBJ2-3; D is possibly TRBD1 (5 bases). Per the germline V gene, CDR1 is LNHDA and CDR2 is SQIVND (reference sequence). The CDR3 consists of 15 residues. V lost 2 bases to trimming and J lost 0 bases, with 9 bases between them. CDR3 protein: CASSIRQSSTDTQYF. DNA for the CDR3: TGTGCCAGTAGTATAAGACAGTCTAGCACAGATACGCAGTATTTT.

The gene calls are TRBV18 and TRBJ2-3; D is ambiguous. Germline CDR1 reads KGHSH; CDR2 reads LQKENI. This CDR3 has 15 amino acids. The ends were cut back, 5 bases at V and 1 base at J, with 13 bases in the middle. The CDR3 spells CASSTSSGGTDTQYF. CDR3 coding DNA: TGTGCCAGCTCAACCTCCTCTGGGGGCACAGATACGCAGTATTTT.

This chain joins TRBV5-1 and TRBJ2-1; 7 bases match TRBD2. The germline CDR1 and CDR2 sequences are SGHRS and YFSETQ. Trimming removed 6 bases from V and 5 bases from J; junction bases left unmatched: 5. The CDR3 totals 13 residues. The CDR3 region is CASNPGGNNEQFF. CDR3 nucleotide sequence: TGCGCCAGCAACCCGGGAGGAAACAATGAGCAGTTCTTC.

The chain links TRBV10-3 to TRBJ1-1; no reliable D call. Germline V gene data show CDR1 as ENHRY and CDR2 as SYGVKD. V gave up 3 bases and J gave up 0 bases, with 5 bases separating them. CDR3 size: 13 residues. In DNA form, the CDR3 reads TGTGCCATCAGTGAAATAATGAACACTGAAGCTTTCTTT. Translation gives CAISEIMNTEAFF.

The V call is TRBV25-1, the J call TRBJ2-2; 9 bases are a match to TRBD2. With 3 bases clipped from V and 6 bases from J, the junction kept 14 bases outside the gene matches. Germline V gene lookup returns CDR1 MGHDK and CDR2 SYGVNS. The CDR3 loop spans 18 amino acids. The CDR3 DNA reads as TGTGCCAGCAGTGACGGTTTAGCGGGAGAGTTTTTTTCCGGGGAGCTGTTTTTT. It encodes CASSDGLAGEFFSGELFF.

The V call is TRBV25-1, the J call TRBJ2-5; 10 bases map to TRBD2. There are 15 residues in the CDR3. V lost 1 base to trimming and J lost 3 bases; unmatched junction nucleotides: 2. CDR1 is MGHDK, CDR2 SYGVNS, per germline. CDR3 loop: CASSESLAGEETQYF. The CDR3 region has the DNA TGTGCCAGCAGTGAATCCCTAGCGGGAGAAGAGACCCAGTACTTC.

The V and J genes are TRBV6-5 and TRBJ1-1, with D unresolved. V was cut by 6 bases and J by 0 bases, with 14 bases left in between. There are 15 residues in the CDR3. Germline V CDR1 and CDR2: MNHEY, SVGAGI. CDR3 protein: CASSPPGLMNTEAFF. The CDR3 region has the DNA TGTGCCAGCAGCCCCCCTGGCCTCATGAACACTGAAGCTTTCTTT.

Note on this clone: The junction departs from germline at one end; a sequencing error may be responsible. The chain carries TRBV4-1 and TRBJ2-3, with 14 bases identical to TRBD2. Germline CDR1 reads MGHRA; CDR2 reads YSYEKL. The CDR3 loop spans 16 amino acids. The DNA for the CDR3 is TGCGCCAGCAGCCCACGACTAGCGGGGGGGACAGGTACGCAGTATTTT. It encodes CASSPRLAGGTGTQYF.

This chain uses TRBV6-1 with TRBJ2-7; 12 bases are shared with TRBD2. CDR3 length: 16 amino acids. With 3 bases clipped from V and 7 bases from J, the junction kept 10 bases outside the gene matches. The germline V gene has CDR1 MNHNS and CDR2 SASEGT. The CDR3 sequence: CASSEILTSGSYEQYF. The DNA of the CDR3 is TGTGCCAGCAGTGAGATCTTGACTAGCGGGAGTTATGAGCAGTACTTC.

Written as DNA, the CDR3 is TGTGCCACCGGGATCGATTCAACTAATGAAAAACTGTTTTTT. Amino acid sequence: CATGIDSTNEKLFF. V gene TRBV7-2 combines with J gene TRBJ1-4; D remains ambiguous. Germline CDR1 reads SGHTA; CDR2 reads FQGNSA. CDR3 length equals 14 residues. V dropped 10 bases and J dropped 0 bases, with 12 bases sitting between them. The variable domain in full, completed from reference TRBV7-2 and TRBJ1-4, reads GAGVSQSPSNKVTEKGKDVELRCDPISGHTALYWYRQSLGQGLEFLIYFQGNSAPDKSGLPSDRFSAERTGGSVSTLTIQRTQQEDSAVYLCATGIDSTNEKLFFGSGTQLSVL.